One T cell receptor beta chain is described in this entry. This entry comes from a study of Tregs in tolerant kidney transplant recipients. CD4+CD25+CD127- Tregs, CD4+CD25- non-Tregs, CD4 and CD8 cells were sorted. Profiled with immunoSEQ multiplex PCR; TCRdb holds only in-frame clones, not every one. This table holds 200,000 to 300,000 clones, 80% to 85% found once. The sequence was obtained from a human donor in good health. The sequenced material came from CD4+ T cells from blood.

CDR3 amino acids: CASSLGVSGRGTDTQYF. The CDR3 bases are TGTGCCAGCAGCCTGGGGGTCTCGGGAAGGGGCACAGATACGCAGTATTTT. The chain links TRBV5-5 to TRBJ2-3; D may match TRBD1 or TRBD2 (5 bases each). Trimming left V 4 bases short and J 1 base short, with 19 bases between. The CDR3 extends over 17 amino acids. Germline CDR1 and CDR2: SGHKS and YYEKEE (reference sequence).